This TCR beta chain was sequenced for a study of vaccination and CD4 T cells after COVID-19. For the study at large: The convalescent group had six males, four females, seven Caucasians, two Asians, one multiracial. The authors used overlapping spike peptides from SARS-CoV-2, HCoV-NL63, HCoV-OC43 and HCoV-229E to stimulate cells.

Regarding the study as a whole: The median proportion of reactive clones detected only post-vaccination in convalescent patients was more than 65%.

Treatment described: roughly 10-day PBMC culture with coronavirus spike peptide pools or control peptides (ViraFEST assay). CD4+ T lymphocytes from the unexposed donor were collected before the COVID-19 pandemic (2011-2018). Two million PBMCs went into each well for culture with 9.5 to 10 IU/ml IL-2 and about 10 ug/ml peptide pools. As to this clonotype: What it binds is not known.

V lost 7 bases to trimming and J lost 7 bases, with 21 bases between them. Germline lookup yields CDR1 SGHRS and CDR2 YFSETQ. The CDR3 has 14 residues. Sequenced with the Oncomine TCR Beta short-read assay was DNA taken from cultured CD4+ T cells. TCRdb redid the calling of the PCR reads with MiXCR, one entry per CDR3 protein. The table shows fewer than 3,000 distinct CDR3 sequences, with about a quarter occurring only once. The chain carries TRBV5-1 and TRBJ2-7; TRBD2 might be the D (5 bases). The sample taken for sequencing was CD4+ T cells from blood, cultured in vitro. The receptor's source is a human donor in good health. CDR3 in amino acids: CASSPGTLGGEQYF. Here the CDR3 DNA reads TGCGCCAGCTCCCCCGGAACCCTCGGCGGGGAGCAGTACTTC.